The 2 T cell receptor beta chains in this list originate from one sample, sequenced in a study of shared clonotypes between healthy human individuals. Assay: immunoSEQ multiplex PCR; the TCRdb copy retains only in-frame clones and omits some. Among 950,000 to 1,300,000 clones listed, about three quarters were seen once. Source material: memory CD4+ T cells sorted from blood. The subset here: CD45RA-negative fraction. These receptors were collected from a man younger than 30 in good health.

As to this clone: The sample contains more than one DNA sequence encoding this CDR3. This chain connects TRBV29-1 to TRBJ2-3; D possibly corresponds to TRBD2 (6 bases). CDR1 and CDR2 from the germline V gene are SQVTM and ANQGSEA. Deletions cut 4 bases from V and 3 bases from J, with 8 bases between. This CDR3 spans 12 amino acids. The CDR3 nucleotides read TGCAGCGTTGTGGAGGGGACAGATACGCAGTATTTT. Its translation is CSVVEGTDTQYF.

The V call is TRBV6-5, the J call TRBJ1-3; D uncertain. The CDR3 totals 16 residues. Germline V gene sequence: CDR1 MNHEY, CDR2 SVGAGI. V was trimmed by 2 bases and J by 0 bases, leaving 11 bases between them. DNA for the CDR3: TGTGCCAGCAGTTACCTCGCTGGGGTCTCTGGAAACACCATATATTTT. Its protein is CASSYLAGVSGNTIYF.